A selection of T cell receptor beta chains follows, all from one sample in a study of blood T cell repertoires in COVID-19. Method: immunoSEQ multiplex PCR; TCRdb's copy keeps in-frame clones and lacks some. This table holds some 95,000 clones, approximately 90% found once. The sequencing sample was made of peripheral blood. These receptors were taken from a human donor with active COVID-19. The donor label of this sample is uncertain. The CDR3 runs from the conserved cysteine through the conserved F or W. Each record gives: D gene, V gene, J gene, clone size, CDR3 DNA, CDR3 protein. A D gene is named only where the DNA matches it firmly. Size values are once, few and many counts, or a class for expanded clones, and some rows have none.

TRBD2	TRBV11-3	TRBJ2-1	.	TGTGCCAGCAGCGCCTACGGGGGGGCCTTGGTCTTC	CASSAYGGALVF
TRBD2	TRBV7-3	TRBJ2-3	once	TGTGCCAGCAGCTTGACGTTCAGCGGGGGAGATACGCAGTATTTT	CASSLTFSGGDTQYF
.	TRBV19	TRBJ1-2	.	TGTGCCAGTAGTATAGCTTCGGGGGGCTACACCTTC	CASSIASGGYTF
TRBD1	TRBV9	TRBJ1-2	.	TGTGCCAGCAGTACAGGGGGCATAAGTTATGGCTACACCTTC	CASSTGGISYGYTF
TRBD2	TRBV4-2	TRBJ2-7	.	TGTGCCAGCAGCCAAGAGTCAGCGGGGAATCATTACGAGCAGTACTTC	CASSQESAGNHYEQYF
.	TRBV19	TRBJ2-1	.	TGTGCCAGTAGTTGGGACTTCAACAATGAGCAGTTCTTC	CASSWDFNNEQFF
TRBD2	TRBV5-1	TRBJ2-3	.	TGCGCCAGCAGCCCCGGGACTAGCGGGGGGCTATACACAGATACGCAGTATTTT	CASSPGTSGGLYTDTQYF
TRBD1	TRBV24-1	TRBJ1-5	.	TGTGCCACCAGTGACGCCGGGACAGGGAGATACAATAGCAATCAGCCCCAGCATTTT	CATSDAGTGRYNSNQPQHF
TRBD2	TRBV3-1/TRBV3-2	TRBJ2-1	.	TGTGCCAGCAGCCTGGGAGGGACTACTAGCCCCAATGAGCAGTTCTTC	CASSLGGTTSPNEQFF
TRBD2	TRBV19	TRBJ2-7	.	TGTGCCAGTAGTATAGGAGCGGGATACGAGCAGTACTTC	CASSIGAGYEQYF
.	TRBV6-2/TRBV6-3	TRBJ2-5	once	TGTGCCAGCAGCCTAGCCGGGGAGACCCAGTACTTC	CASSLAGETQYF
TRBD1	TRBV6-6	TRBJ2-7	.	TGTGCCAGCAGATTACCGGGACAGGGGTACGAGCAGTACTTC	CASRLPGQGYEQYF
TRBD1	TRBV19	TRBJ1-1	.	TGTGCCAGTAGTTTGACAGGGGGAACTGAAGCTTTCTTT	CASSLTGGTEAFF
TRBD2	TRBV7-2	TRBJ2-1	.	TGTGCCAGCAGGGCCGGGACTATCTCCCTACATGAGCAGTTCTTC	CASRAGTISLHEQFF
.	TRBV24-1	TRBJ2-5	.	TGTGCCACCAGTGATTTCTCTCTCAGGGGCGGAGAGACCCAGTACTTC	CATSDFSLRGGETQYF
.	TRBV4-1	TRBJ1-1	.	TGCGCCAGCAGCCAAGGCAGGAACACTGAAGCTTTCTTT	CASSQGRNTEAFF
TRBD2	TRBV29-1	TRBJ2-3	.	TGCAGCGTTGATTCTAGCGGGGGGTTTACAGATACGCAGTATTTT	CSVDSSGGFTDTQYF
.	TRBV5-6	TRBJ2-4	.	TGTGCCAGCAGCTTGAACAGCCCCAAAAACATTCAGTACTTC	CASSLNSPKNIQYF
.	TRBV24-1	TRBJ2-5	.	TGTGCCACCAGTGATCACCTAGGTGAGACCCAGTACTTC	CATSDHLGETQYF
TRBD1	TRBV7-6	TRBJ2-6	.	TGTGCCAGCAGCTTAAACAGGGGGTCTGGGGCCAACGTCCTGACTTTC	CASSLNRGSGANVLTF
TRBD1	TRBV6-5	TRBJ1-6	.	TGTGCCAGCAGTTACGTCGGGACAGGTTATTCACCCCTCCACTTT	CASSYVGTGYSPLHF
TRBD1	TRBV4-1	TRBJ2-7	.	TGCGCCAGCAGCCAAGGACAGGGGGCGCCTTCCTACGAGCAGTACTTC	CASSQGQGAPSYEQYF
TRBD1	TRBV6-5	TRBJ2-7	.	TGTGCCAGCAGTTACTCCAGGGGGTCCTACGAGCAGTACTTC	CASSYSRGSYEQYF
.	TRBV15	TRBJ2-7	.	TGTGCCACCAGCCGCCCGCTTTCCGACAACGCCTACGAGCAGTACTTC	CATSRPLSDNAYEQYF
.	TRBV6-5	TRBJ1-5	.	TGTGCCGCGAGGGCAGGGGTACAGCCCCAGCATTTT	CAARAGVQPQHF
TRBD2	TRBV19	TRBJ2-7	.	TGTGCCAGTAGGCGGGCCTCCGGGACTAACCTCTACGAGCAGTACTTC	CASRRASGTNLYEQYF
TRBD1	TRBV5-1	TRBJ1-2	.	TGCGCCAGCAGCCACTCCGGGACAGGGATCGATGGCTACACCTTC	CASSHSGTGIDGYTF
.	TRBV28	TRBJ2-2	.	TGTGCCAGCAGTCGCAGGAACACCGGGGAGCTGTTTTTT	CASSRRNTGELFF
.	TRBV27	TRBJ2-5	.	TGTGCCAGCAGTCCCTATCGCTGGGAGACCCAGTACTTC	CASSPYRWETQYF
TRBD2	TRBV7-2	TRBJ2-7	.	TGTGCCAGCAGCCCCTGGACTAGTGGGCACGAGCAGTACTTC	CASSPWTSGHEQYF
TRBD2	TRBV5-1	TRBJ2-7	.	TGCGCCAGCAGCTTGGTCCAGGGACTATCGGACTCCTACGAGCAGTACTTC	CASSLVQGLSDSYEQYF
TRBD2	TRBV5-4	TRBJ2-3	.	TGTGCCAGCAGCCCCGGCGCGGGGGGGTGGGATACGCAGTATTTT	CASSPGAGGWDTQYF
.	TRBV25-1	TRBJ2-2	.	TGTGCCAGCAGTGACTACTCCGGGACACCGAGGGGGACCGGGGAGCTGTTTTTT	CASSDYSGTPRGTGELFF
TRBD1	TRBV19	TRBJ2-7	once	TGTGCCAGTAGTATGGGTCTAACGGGACAGTTACCATACGAGCAGTACTTC	CASSMGLTGQLPYEQYF
TRBD2	TRBV4-1	TRBJ2-3	once	TGCGCCAGCAGCCTAACATTCGGGGGGGCAGGAGATACGCAGTATTTT	CASSLTFGGAGDTQYF
.	TRBV10-3	TRBJ1-2	.	TGTGCCACCCTAAGGACCAGGGAAGTAAGTGAGAATGGCTACACCTTC	CATLRTREVSENGYTF
TRBD2	TRBV2	TRBJ2-3	.	TGTGCCAGCAGTCGGGCTAGCGGAAGCACAGATACGCAGTATTTT	CASSRASGSTDTQYF
.	TRBV4-1	TRBJ1-4	few	TGCGCCAGCAGCCAAGAAAGGGCAGGGGTGGAAAAACTGTTTTTT	CASSQERAGVEKLFF
.	TRBV9	TRBJ1-1	few	TGTGCCAGCAGCGAATTTTCAACAGGATGGGAAGGCACTGAAGCTTTCTTT	CASSEFSTGWEGTEAFF
TRBD2	TRBV6-5	TRBJ2-7	.	TGTGCCAGCAGTTACGGGGCTAGCGGGGGATACGAGCAGTACTTC	CASSYGASGGYEQYF
.	TRBV7-9	TRBJ1-1	.	TGTGCCAGCAGCTTCGAGGGAGGGGATGAAGCTTTCTTT	CASSFEGGDEAFF
.	TRBV11-2	TRBJ1-3	.	TGTGCCAGTACCTGGGGAGGGCTCTCTGGAAACACCATATATTTT	CASTWGGLSGNTIYF
.	TRBV7-2	TRBJ2-5	.	TGTGCCAGCAGCCCGAGGAAAGAGACCCAGTACTTC	CASSPRKETQYF
.	TRBV9	TRBJ2-3	once	TGTGCCAGCACCGGGGGAGACGGGGAATCAGATACGCAGTATTTT	CASTGGDGESDTQYF
.	TRBV20-1	TRBJ2-1	.	TGCAGTGCTAGTTCCCTCCGGGTGTCTGTACATGAGCAGTTCTTC	CSASSLRVSVHEQFF
TRBD2	TRBV7-9	TRBJ2-4	.	TGTGCCAGCAGCTACGATGGTAGCGGGGGTAACATTCAGTACTTC	CASSYDGSGGNIQYF
.	TRBV7-8	TRBJ2-3	.	TGTGCCAGCAGCGTCCGCGGGAGCACAGATACGCAGTATTTT	CASSVRGSTDTQYF
.	TRBV2	TRBJ2-5	few	TGTGCCAGCTTAATCGAGGCCCGGGAGACCCAGTACTTC	CASLIEARETQYF
TRBD2	TRBV7-2	TRBJ2-1	.	TGTGCCAGCAGCTTAGGGCTAGCGGGGGGGCTCAATGAGCAGTTCTTC	CASSLGLAGGLNEQFF
.	TRBV24-1	TRBJ1-5	few	TGTGCCACCCAAGGGGGAGGGTCAAATCAGCCCCAGCATTTT	CATQGGGSNQPQHF
TRBD1	TRBV6-2/TRBV6-3	TRBJ1-5	.	TGTGCCAGCAGCCCCGACAGGGATTTTCGTCAGCCCCAGCATTTT	CASSPDRDFRQPQHF
TRBD2	TRBV7-8	TRBJ2-5	.	TGTGCCAGCAGCCCTAGACTAGCGGGGGGGTTCGAGACCCAGTACTTC	CASSPRLAGGFETQYF
.	TRBV6-4	TRBJ2-5	.	TGTGCCAGCTCCCGAGGGAGCGAAGAGACCCAGTACTTC	CASSRGSEETQYF
.	TRBV6-2/TRBV6-3	TRBJ1-5	.	TGTGCCAGCAGTTACTCGCCAGGGAACAATCAGCCCCAGCATTTT	CASSYSPGNNQPQHF
TRBD1	TRBV9	TRBJ1-4	once	TGTGCCAGCAGCGTAGGAGGGACAGGGAATGAAAAACTGTTTTTT	CASSVGGTGNEKLFF
TRBD1	TRBV6-2/TRBV6-3	TRBJ1-1	.	TGTGCCAGCAGCTATAGGACAGGGGGAACTGAAGCTTTCTTT	CASSYRTGGTEAFF
.	TRBV19	TRBJ2-3	.	TGTGCCAGTAGCCTCAGGGACACAGATACGCAGTATTTT	CASSLRDTDTQYF
.	TRBV7-2	TRBJ2-5	.	TGTGCCAGCAGCTTTGGAGGGGGCCGAAGGGTAGAGACCCAGTACTTC	CASSFGGGRRVETQYF
TRBD1	TRBV5-6	TRBJ1-2	.	TGTGCCAGCAGCTACGACAGGGAGGTCTATGGCTACACCTTC	CASSYDREVYGYTF